Included here is one TCR beta chain sequence, with context. Germline values: CDR1 SEHNR, CDR2 FQNEAQ (reference sequence). Deletions cut 2 bases from V and 0 bases from J, with 8 bases between. This CDR3 comprises 15 residues. This entry is derived from a study of control samples from healthy donors and cancer patients. Produced via immunoSEQ multiplex PCR; TCRdb's table is partial and in-frame only. Here the sample spans 130,000 to 150,000 clones, just under 95% being singletons. This chain links TRBV7-9 with TRBJ1-3, with D uncertain. The clonotype was recovered from a man aged 25 to 45 in good health. Sequencing was done on a sample of blood. This chain's CDR3 is CASSLSLSSGNTIYF. The DNA of the CDR3 is TGTGCCAGCAGCTTAAGCCTGAGCTCTGGAAACACCATATATTTT.